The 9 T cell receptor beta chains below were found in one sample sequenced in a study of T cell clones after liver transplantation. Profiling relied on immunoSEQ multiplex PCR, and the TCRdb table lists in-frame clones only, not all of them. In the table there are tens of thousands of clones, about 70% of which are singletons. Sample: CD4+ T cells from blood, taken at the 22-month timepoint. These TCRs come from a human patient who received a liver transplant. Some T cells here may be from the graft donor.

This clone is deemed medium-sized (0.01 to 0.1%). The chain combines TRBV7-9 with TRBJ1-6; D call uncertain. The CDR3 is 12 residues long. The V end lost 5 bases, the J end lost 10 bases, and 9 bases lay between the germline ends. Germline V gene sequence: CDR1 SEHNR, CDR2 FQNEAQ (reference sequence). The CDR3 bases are TGTGCCAGCAGCGTAACCGCGTCACCCCTCCACTTT. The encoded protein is CASSVTASPLHF.

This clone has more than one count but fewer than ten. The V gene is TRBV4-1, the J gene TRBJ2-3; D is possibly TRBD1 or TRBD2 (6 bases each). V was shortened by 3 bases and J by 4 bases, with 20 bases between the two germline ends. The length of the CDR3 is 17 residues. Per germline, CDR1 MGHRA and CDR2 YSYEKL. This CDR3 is CASSQPFRGRFPDTQYF. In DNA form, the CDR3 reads TGCGCCAGCAGCCAGCCTTTCCGGGGGCGATTCCCAGATACGCAGTATTTT.

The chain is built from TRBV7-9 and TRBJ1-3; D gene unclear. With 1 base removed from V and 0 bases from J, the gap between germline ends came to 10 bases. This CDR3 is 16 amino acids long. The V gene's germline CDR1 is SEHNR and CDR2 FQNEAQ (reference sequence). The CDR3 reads CASSLVFGISGNTIYF. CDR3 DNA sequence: TGTGCCAGCAGCTTAGTATTCGGGATCTCTGGAAACACCATATATTTT.

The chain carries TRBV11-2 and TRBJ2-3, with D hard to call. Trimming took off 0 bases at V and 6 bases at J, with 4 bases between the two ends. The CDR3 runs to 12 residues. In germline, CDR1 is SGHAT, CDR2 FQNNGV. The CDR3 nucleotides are TGTGCCAGCAGCTTAGAGGGGGATACGCAGTATTTT. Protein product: CASSLEGDTQYF.

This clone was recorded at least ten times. CDR3 region: CASSQNIIYGYTF. In DNA, the CDR3 is TGCGCCAGCAGCCAGAACATTATCTATGGCTACACCTTC. The V call is TRBV4-1, the J call TRBJ1-2; D is unclear. Germline assignment: CDR1 MGHRA and CDR2 YSYEKL. V gave up 3 bases and J gave up 4 bases, with 9 bases separating them. This CDR3 has 13 amino acids.

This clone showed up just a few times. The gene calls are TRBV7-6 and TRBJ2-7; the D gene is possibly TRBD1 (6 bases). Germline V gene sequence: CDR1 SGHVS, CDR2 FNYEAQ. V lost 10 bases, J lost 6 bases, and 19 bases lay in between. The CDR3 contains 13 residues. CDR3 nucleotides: TGTGCCACCGGTCGGGCAGGGGACGCCGAGCAGTACTTC. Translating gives CATGRAGDAEQYF.

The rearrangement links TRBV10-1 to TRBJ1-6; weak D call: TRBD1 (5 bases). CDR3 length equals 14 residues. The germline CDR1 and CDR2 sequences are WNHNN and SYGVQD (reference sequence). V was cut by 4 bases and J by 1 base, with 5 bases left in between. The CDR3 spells CASSGGSYNSPLHF. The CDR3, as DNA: TGCGCCAGCAGTGGGGGGTCCTATAATTCACCCCTCCACTTT.

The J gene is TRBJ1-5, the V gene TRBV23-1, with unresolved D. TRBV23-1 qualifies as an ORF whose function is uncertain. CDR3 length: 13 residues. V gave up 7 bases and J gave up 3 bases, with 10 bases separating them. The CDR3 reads CASKRALNQPQHF. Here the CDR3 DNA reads TGCGCCAGCAAAAGGGCACTCAATCAGCCCCAGCATTTT.

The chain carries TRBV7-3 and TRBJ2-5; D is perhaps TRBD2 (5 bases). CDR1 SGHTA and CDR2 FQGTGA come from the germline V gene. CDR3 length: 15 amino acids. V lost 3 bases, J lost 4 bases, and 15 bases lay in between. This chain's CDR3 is CASSFHSGEGETQYF. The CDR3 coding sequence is TGTGCCAGCAGCTTCCATTCGGGCGAGGGAGAGACCCAGTACTTC.